These 5 T cell receptor beta chains came from one sample sequenced in a study of T-cell reconstitution after alpha-beta-depleted transplantation in children. The TCRbeta library was prepared with unique molecular identifiers. TCRdb re-called the PCR reads through MiXCR, storing one row per CDR3 protein. Found here are 500,000 to 600,000 distinct CDR3 sequences, more than 20% of them singletons; the top ten hold about 35%. The sequencing used PBMCs, collected before TCRalphabeta/CD19-depleted stem cell transplant. Receptors were obtained from a boy under three years old with Wiskott-Aldrich syndrome, due to receive a stem cell transplant.

This clonotype was recorded a few times. V gene TRBV20-1 combines with J gene TRBJ1-1; D is unresolved. The germline V and J ends were trimmed by 1 base and 3 bases, with 12 bases remaining between them. CDR3 length: 14 residues. Germline loops: CDR1 DFQATT, CDR2 SNEGSKA (reference sequence). CDR3 sequence reads: CSARARQTYTEAFF. DNA for the CDR3: TGCAGTGCTAGAGCTCGGCAGACGTACACTGAAGCTTTCTTT.

The chain uses TRBV7-2 and TRBJ2-1; 7 positions match TRBD2. CDR1 SGHTA and CDR2 FQGNSA come from the germline V gene. Losses at the gene ends were 4 bases for V and 6 bases for J; bases not matched to a gene: 9. The CDR3 covers 15 residues. The CDR3 region has the DNA TGTGCCAGCAGCTACAAGGCGGGAGCGACCAATGAGCAGTTCTTC. Encoded protein: CASSYKAGATNEQFF.

The genes are TRBV29-1 and TRBJ2-7; possible D gene TRBD2, 5 bases. Trimming left V 2 bases short and J 2 bases short, with 10 bases between. The CDR3 spans 13 residues. CDR1 and CDR2 (germline): SQVTM, ANQGSEA. In nucleotides, the CDR3 is TGCAGCGTTGAATGGCCGGGGACCTACGAGCAGTACTTC. The encoded protein is CSVEWPGTYEQYF.

The CDR3 nucleotides are TGTGCCAGCAGTCTTATCCGACAGGGGTACGAGCAGTACTTC. Its protein is CASSLIRQGYEQYF. The gene calls are TRBV28 and TRBJ2-7; 8 bases agree with TRBD1. The germline V gene encodes CDR1 MDHEN and CDR2 SYDVKM. Trimming took 5 bases from V and 4 from J; bases not matched to a gene: 7. CDR3 length: 14 amino acids.

The table lists this clonotype with a few counts. The gene calls are TRBV20-1 and TRBJ1-5; the D is unclear. The CDR3 contains 15 residues. The germline CDR1 and CDR2 sequences are DFQATT and SNEGSKA (reference sequence). Trimming took 1 base from V and 6 from J, leaving 16 bases between them. As DNA, the CDR3 is TGCAGTGCTAGAGGGTACGGAGGAGAAGGTCAGCCCCAGCATTTT. Translated, it gives CSARGYGGEGQPQHF.